This entry lists 18 T cell receptor beta chains sequenced from one sample in a study of cytomegalovirus exposure and HLA in healthy donors. The PCR was carried out with 60 Vbeta primers and 13 Jbeta primers. This table comes from immunoSEQ multiplex PCR, and its TCRdb copy is limited to in-frame clones, with some not included. The data show 200,000 to 250,000 clones, 70% to 85% seen once. The sample comprised PBMCs. These receptor sequences come from a middle-aged man in good health and CMV-seronegative.

The J gene is TRBJ2-1, the V gene TRBV11-3, with 8 bases lining up with TRBD1. The V gene's germline CDR1 is SGHNT and CDR2 YENEEA. Unmatched junction bases numbered 4, after V lost 5 bases and J lost 1 base. The CDR3 is 15 residues long. This CDR3 is CASSPGQGSYNEQFF. Here the CDR3 DNA reads TGTGCCAGCAGCCCTGGACAGGGATCCTACAATGAGCAGTTCTTC. Supplemented by reference TRBV11-3 and TRBJ2-1, the full variable domain reads EAGVVQSPRYKIIEKKQPVAFWCNPISGHNTLYWYLQNLGQGPELLIRYENEEAVDDSQLPKDRFSAERLKGVDSTLKIQPAELGDSAVYLCASSPGQGSYNEQFFGPGTRLTVL.

This chain links TRBV18 with TRBJ2-3, with D possibly matching TRBD2 (5 bases). Germline-derived CDR1 and CDR2 are KGHSH and LQKENI. The CDR3 covers 14 residues. Trimming cost V 2 bases and J 3 bases, with 9 bases left between them. The CDR3 spells CASSPDTGTDTQYF. CDR3 nucleotides: TGTGCCAGCTCACCAGATACGGGGACAGATACGCAGTATTTT.

With respect to this clone: A junction end diverges from the germline sequence, so it may reflect a read error. This chain links TRBV7-7 with TRBJ2-2; perhaps TRBD2 as D (6 bases). The CDR3 length is 16 residues. Germline V lookup: CDR1 SSHAT, CDR2 FNYEAQ (reference sequence). CDR3 region: CASSLEVGSAAGELFF. The CDR3 DNA follows: TGTGCTAGCAGCTTAGAGGTCGGGAGCGCCGCCGGGGAGCTGTTTTTT.

The chain is built from TRBV30 and TRBJ1-2; 7 bases are a match to TRBD1. CDR1 and CDR2 from the germline V gene are GTSNPN and SVGIG (reference sequence). The CDR3 is 13 residues long. Trimming removed 3 bases from V and 3 bases from J; junction bases left unmatched: 4. CDR3 protein: CAWRSDRDYGYTF. DNA for the CDR3: TGTGCCTGGAGGTCCGACAGGGACTATGGCTACACCTTC. Complete variable domain (other parts from reference TRBV30 and TRBJ1-2): SQTIHQWPATLVQPVGSPLSLECTVEGTSNPNLYWYRQAAGRGLQLLFYSVGIGQISSEVPQNLSASRPQDRQFILSSKKLLLSDSGFYLCAWRSDRDYGYTFGSGTRLTVV.

This sequence joins TRBV4-1 and TRBJ2-1; 11 bases are a match to TRBD2. CDR1 and CDR2 (germline): MGHRA, YSYEKL. V was pared by 9 bases and J by 4 bases, with 8 bases of the junction left unmatched. CDR3 size: 15 residues. The CDR3 bases are TGCGCCAGTCGCCTTAGCGGGGGGGAATACAATGAGCAGTTCTTC. It codes for CASRLSGGEYNEQFF.

The CDR3 sequence: CASSPGGRTYEQYF. CDR3 DNA: TGTGCCAGCAGCCCGGGGGGCAGGACCTACGAGCAGTACTTC. V and J are TRBV13 and TRBJ2-7, with D possibly matching TRBD2 (7 bases). Germline-derived CDR1 and CDR2 are PRHDT and FYEKMQ (reference sequence). V was pared by 5 bases and J by 2 bases, with 13 bases between. The CDR3 extends over 14 amino acids.

This rearrangement joins TRBV4-2 to TRBJ2-3; 14 bases are shared with TRBD2. Germline V gene data show CDR1 as LGHNA and CDR2 as YNFKEQ. Unmatched junction bases numbered 12, after V lost 1 base and J lost 0 bases. There are 21 residues in the CDR3. CDR3 sequence reads: CASSQVSGLAGGSTSTDTQYF. For the CDR3, the DNA is TGTGCCAGCAGCCAAGTGAGCGGACTAGCGGGGGGAAGTACTAGCACAGATACGCAGTATTTT.

V gene TRBV11-1 combines with J gene TRBJ2-5; 7 bases line up with TRBD2. Judging by the DNA end, TRBJ2-7 fits better; the J call may be wrong. The CDR3 length is 15 residues. From germline, CDR1 is SGHAT and CDR2 FQDESV (reference sequence). The DNA for the CDR3 is TGTGCCAGCAGCTTAGCCCCCACTAGCGTGGACGAGCAGTACTTC. Protein: CASSLAPTSVDEQYF.

The CDR3 bases are TGTGCCAGCAGCTTAGGAGGAAACAGGGATACGCAGTATTTT. This sequence encodes CASSLGGNRDTQYF. The V call is TRBV7-9, the J call TRBJ2-3; weak D call: TRBD1 (5 bases). Trimming pared 1 base from V and 6 bases from J, leaving 11 bases between. CDR1 is SEHNR, CDR2 FQNEAQ, per germline (reference sequence). There are 14 residues in the CDR3.

This clone showed up many times. The J gene is TRBJ2-7, the V gene TRBV28; TRBD1 is a possible D gene (5 bases). Trimming left V 11 bases short and J 5 bases short, with 13 bases between. The germline CDR1 and CDR2 sequences are MDHEN and SYDVKM. The CDR3 runs to 11 residues. CDR3 DNA: TGTGCCTCCCAGGGATTGAACGAGCAGTACTTC. It yields the protein CASQGLNEQYF. The whole variable domain, remainder taken from reference TRBV28 and TRBJ2-7, is DVKVTQSSRYLVKRTGEKVFLECVQDMDHENMFWYRQDPGLGLRLIYFSYDVKMKEKGDIPEGYSVSREKKERFSLILESASTNQTSMYLCASQGLNEQYFGPGTRLTVT.

The V call is TRBV28, the J call TRBJ1-2; 7 bases are a match to TRBD1. The germline V gene encodes CDR1 MDHEN and CDR2 SYDVKM. After removal of 6 bases from V and 2 bases from J, the junction contained 3 bases not matched to a gene. The CDR3 contains 13 residues. CDR3 in amino acids: CASSTGQNYGYTF. The CDR3 bases are TGTGCCAGCAGCACGGGACAGAACTATGGCTACACCTTC.

J is TRBJ2-7 and V is TRBV4-1, with D unclear. CDR1 is MGHRA and CDR2 is YSYEKL in the germline V gene. With 3 bases removed from V and 3 bases from J, the gap between germline ends came to 15 bases. This CDR3 spans 15 amino acids. The CDR3 sequence is CASSQSTRYLYEQYF. The CDR3 DNA reads TGCGCCAGCAGCCAGTCCACCCGGTACCTCTACGAGCAGTACTTC.

This clone was counted a few times. V and J are TRBV5-4 and TRBJ2-6, with D maybe TRBD2 (7 bases). Between the trimmed V and J ends, which lost 6 bases and 0 bases, there was a span of 16 bases. Germline CDR1 and CDR2: SGHNT and YYREEE (reference sequence). This CDR3 comprises 17 residues. The CDR3 DNA reads as TGTGCCAGCACCTGGGGGGGCGGAAGCTCTGGGGCCAACGTCCTGACTTTC. It specifies CASTWGGGSSGANVLTF. Together with reference TRBV5-4 and TRBJ2-6, the CDR3 gives the full variable domain: ETGVTQSPTHLIKTRGQQVTLRCSSQSGHNTVSWYQQALGQGPQFIFQYYREEENGRGNFPPRFSGLQFPNYSSELNVNALELDDSALYLCASTWGGGSSGANVLTFGAGSRLTVL.

This sequence joins TRBV5-4 and TRBJ2-3; TRBD2 matches at 10 bases. This CDR3 spans 15 amino acids. J was trimmed by 3 bases and V by 2 bases; bases with no gene match: 3. Germline values: CDR1 SGHNT, CDR2 YYREEE (reference sequence). This chain's CDR3 is CASSFLAGVTDTQYF. In DNA form, the CDR3 reads TGTGCCAGCAGCTTCCTAGCGGGAGTAACAGATACGCAGTATTTT.

The chain joins TRBV15 to TRBJ1-2; TRBD1 aligns across 8 bases. With V trimmed by 3 bases and J by 4 bases, 7 bases remained unmatched. From germline, CDR1 is LNHNV and CDR2 YYDKDF (reference sequence). This CDR3 is built from 15 residues. The DNA for the CDR3 is TGTGCCACCAGCAGGTCTACGGGACAGGCCTATGGCTACACCTTC. The encoded protein is CATSRSTGQAYGYTF. The whole variable domain, remainder taken from reference TRBV15 and TRBJ1-2, is DAMVIQNPRYQVTQFGKPVTLSCSQTLNHNVMYWYQQKSSQAPKLLFHYYDKDFNNEADTPDNFQSRRPNTSFCFLDIRSPGLGDTAMYLCATSRSTGQAYGYTFGSGTRLTVV.

The chain combines TRBV7-2 with TRBJ2-5, with a possible D match to TRBD2 (6 bases). The CDR3 extends over 14 amino acids. The germline gives CDR1 SGHTA, CDR2 FQGNSA. Trimming pared 4 bases from V and 2 bases from J, leaving 11 bases between. This chain's CDR3 is CASSSRGSQETQYF. CDR3 in DNA: TGTGCCAGCAGCTCCCGGGGGTCGCAAGAGACCCAGTACTTC.

CDR3 bases: TGTGCCAGCAGCCTCGGGACTACCGGTGTACCTAGCACAGATACGCAGTATTTT. This codes for CASSLGTTGVPSTDTQYF. V is TRBV7-6 and J is TRBJ2-3; TRBD2 agrees at 7 bases. Losses at the gene ends were 5 bases for V and 0 bases for J; bases not matched to a gene: 14. Germline assignment: CDR1 SGHVS and CDR2 FNYEAQ. CDR3 length: 18 amino acids.

This sequence joins TRBV6-5 and TRBJ1-1; tentative D call: TRBD1 (5 bases). The V end lost 0 bases, the J end lost 1 base, and 9 bases lay between the germline ends. CDR1 and CDR2 from the germline V gene are MNHEY and SVGAGI. The CDR3 contains 15 residues. CDR3 coding DNA: TGTGCCAGCAGTTACTCTGGCCAGGGGAACACTGAAGCTTTCTTT. Amino acid sequence: CASSYSGQGNTEAFF.